The present T cell receptor (beta chain) was sequenced within a study of T cell changes during pregnancy in multiple sclerosis. The sample holds one count of this clone. TCRdb keeps only in-frame clones here, not all; method: immunoSEQ multiplex PCR. The sample lists 15,000 to 20,000 clones; 88% were seen once. This sequence was found in a female donor in good health, enrolled as a control in a pregnancy study. The material was CD8+ T cells from peripheral blood mononuclear cells, obtained after pregnancy.

CDR3 sequence (DNA): TGCGCCAGCACCTTAACCGGGACAGACTATAATTCACCCCTCCACTTT. Amino acid sequence: CASTLTGTDYNSPLHF. The chain uses TRBV5-1 and TRBJ1-6, with 7 nucleotides matching TRBD1. The CDR3 loop spans 16 amino acids. The trim removed 6 bases at V and 3 bases at J, leaving 9 bases unmatched. The V gene's germline CDR1 is SGHRS and CDR2 YFSETQ.